This note documents a single T cell receptor beta chain sequence. The data were obtained in a study of blood T cell repertoires in COVID-19. Study overall: Acute-phase and convalescent COVID-19 samples originated in the United States, Italy and Spain.

Between the trimmed V and J ends, which lost 4 bases and 3 bases, there was a span of 6 bases. The CDR3 is 13 amino acids. The germline V gene has CDR1 SGHTA and CDR2 FQGTGA. Original handling: Reference gene primer amplification gave nucleated cell count estimates. The method was immunoSEQ multiplex PCR; TCRdb's version includes in-frame clones alone and lacks a portion of them. V, J and clone size are taken as reported in that table, and D and trimming were inferred from the DNA itself. The sample lists 300,000 to 400,000 clones, roughly 87% occurring once. The specimen was peripheral blood. This sequence originates from a man younger than 40 with COVID-19, enrolled during active disease. The V and J genes are TRBV7-3 and TRBJ2-2, with D unresolved. DNA for the CDR3: TGTGCCAGCAGCTCTTCGGACACCGGGGAGCTGTTTTTT. Translated, it gives CASSSSDTGELFF.